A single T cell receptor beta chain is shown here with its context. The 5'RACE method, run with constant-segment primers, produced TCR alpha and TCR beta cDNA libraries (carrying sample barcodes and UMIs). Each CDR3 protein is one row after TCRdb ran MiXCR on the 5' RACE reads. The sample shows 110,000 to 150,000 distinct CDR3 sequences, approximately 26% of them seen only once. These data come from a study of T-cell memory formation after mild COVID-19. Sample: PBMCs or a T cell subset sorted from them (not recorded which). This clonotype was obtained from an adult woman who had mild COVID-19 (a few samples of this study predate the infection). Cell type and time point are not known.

Written as DNA, the CDR3 is TGCGCCAGCAGACAATCGACAGACTATGGCTACACCTTC. This translates into CASRQSTDYGYTF. The gene calls are TRBV5-1 and TRBJ1-2; weak D call: TRBD1 (5 bases). The CDR3 has 13 amino acids. V dropped 5 bases and J dropped 3 bases, with 11 bases sitting between them. Germline V lookup: CDR1 SGHRS, CDR2 YFSETQ.